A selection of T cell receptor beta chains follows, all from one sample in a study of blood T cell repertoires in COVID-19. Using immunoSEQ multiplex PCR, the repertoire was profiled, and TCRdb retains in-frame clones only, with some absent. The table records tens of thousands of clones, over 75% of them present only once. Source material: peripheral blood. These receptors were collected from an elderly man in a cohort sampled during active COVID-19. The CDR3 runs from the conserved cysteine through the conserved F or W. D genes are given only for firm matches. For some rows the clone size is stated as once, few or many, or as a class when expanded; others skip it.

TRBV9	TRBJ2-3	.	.	TGTGCCAGCAGCGTAGGCATACTGCTAACGACAGATACGCAGTATTTT	CASSVGILLTTDTQYF
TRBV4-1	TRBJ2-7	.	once	TGCGCCACCACCTCCGAGGGACACTACGAGCAGTACTTC	CATTSEGHYEQYF
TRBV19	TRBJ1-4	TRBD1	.	TGTGCCAGTAGTATGACAGGGGGCCGTGAAAAACTGTTTTTT	CASSMTGGREKLFF
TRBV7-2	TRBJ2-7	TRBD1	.	TGTGCCAGCAGCTTAGCAGGGACAGGGGGCAGCGAGCAGTACTTC	CASSLAGTGGSEQYF
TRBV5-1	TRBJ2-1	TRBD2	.	TGCGCCAGCAGCTTGCGGACTAGCGGTTACAATGAGCAGTTCTTC	CASSLRTSGYNEQFF
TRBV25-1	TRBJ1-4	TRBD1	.	TGTGCCAGCAGACAGGGGGCAACTAATGAAAAACTGTTTTTT	CASRQGATNEKLFF
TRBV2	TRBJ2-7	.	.	TGTGCCAGCAGTCCGGGATCACAAACCTACGAGCAGTACTTC	CASSPGSQTYEQYF
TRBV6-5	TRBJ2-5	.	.	TGTGCCAGCAGGTGGCGGGGTGGAGAGACCCAGTACTTC	CASRWRGGETQYF
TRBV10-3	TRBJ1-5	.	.	TGTGCCATCAGTGATTCAGGGGCGTTAAATCAGCCCCAGCATTTT	CAISDSGALNQPQHF
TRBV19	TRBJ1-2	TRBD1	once	TGTGCCAGGGTGGACAGGGCTTGCTATGGCTACACCTTC	CARVDRACYGYTF
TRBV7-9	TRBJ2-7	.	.	TGTGCCAGCAGCTCGACAGGCCCTTCCTACGAGCAGTACTTC	CASSSTGPSYEQYF
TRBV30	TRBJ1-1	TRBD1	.	TGTGCCTGGAGGGGGACAGTACCGAACACTGAAGCTTTCTTT	CAWRGTVPNTEAFF
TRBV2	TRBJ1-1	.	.	TGTGCCATCAATAGGGGCATACTAATGAACACTGAAGCTTTCTTT	CAINRGILMNTEAFF
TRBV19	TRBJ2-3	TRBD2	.	TGTGCCAGTAGTAAACTAGCGGGAGGTCCAGATACGCAGTATTTT	CASSKLAGGPDTQYF
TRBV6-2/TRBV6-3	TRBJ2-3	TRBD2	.	TGTGCCAGCAGCCCAGGCGACTTAGCGGGAGGCACAGATACGCAGTATTTT	CASSPGDLAGGTDTQYF
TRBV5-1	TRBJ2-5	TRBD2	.	TGCGCCAGCAGCTTGACAGAAACTAGCGGGGCGGCGACCCAGTACTTC	CASSLTETSGAATQYF
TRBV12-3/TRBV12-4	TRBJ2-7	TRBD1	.	TGTGCCAGCCAGGGACAGGAGTCCTACGAGCAGTACTTC	CASQGQESYEQYF
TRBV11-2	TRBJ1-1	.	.	TGTGCCAGCAGCTTAGTCGGGTGGGGGGCTGAAGCTTTCTTT	CASSLVGWGAEAFF
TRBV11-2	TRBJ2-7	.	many	TGTGCCAGCAGCTTGCAGGGGGGTATCACCGAGCAGTACTTC	CASSLQGGITEQYF
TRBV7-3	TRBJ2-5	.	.	TGTGCCAGCAGCTTAGGCGGCGGGACGGGGATGGGGGAGACCCAGTACTTC	CASSLGGGTGMGETQYF
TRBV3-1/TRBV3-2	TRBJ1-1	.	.	TGTGCCAGCAGCGGGGGGGCGAACACTGAAGCTTTCTTT	CASSGGANTEAFF
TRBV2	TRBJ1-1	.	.	TGTGCCAGCAGTGAGGAGCAGGGCACTGAAGCTTTCTTT	CASSEEQGTEAFF
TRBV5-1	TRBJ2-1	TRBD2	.	TGCGCCAGCAGCTTGAGCGGGACTAGATTGGTTAATGAGCAGTTCTTC	CASSLSGTRLVNEQFF
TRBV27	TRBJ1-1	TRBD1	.	TGTGCCAGCAGTTTAAACAGGGGGATCACTGAAGCTTTCTTT	CASSLNRGITEAFF
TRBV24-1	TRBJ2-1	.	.	TGTGCCACCAGTGATTCCAGAACAAGAGACAGAAGCTCCTACAATGAGCAGTTCTTC	CATSDSRTRDRSSYNEQFF
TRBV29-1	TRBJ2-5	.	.	TGCAGCGGGGGGGTACAACAAGAGACCCAGTACTTC	CSGGVQQETQYF